The T cell receptor beta chain under discussion was sequenced for a study of tumor and adjacent non-tumor tissue in lung cancer. No cell sorting was done before RNA was extracted from the tissue. More than 3 cm separated this lung sample from the edge of the tumor. CDR1 and CDR2 (germline): MNHEY, SVGAGI. V lost 7 bases and J lost 0, with 13 bases in between. The CDR3 runs to 15 residues. A modified ARM-PCR protocol with three rounds of nested PCR amplified TCRbeta. TCRdb re-analysed the multiplex PCR reads in MiXCR, keeping a single row per CDR3 protein. The table has 55,000 to 65,000 distinct CDR3 sequences, about 56% seen once. This clonotype was detected only a few times.

The TCR sequence derives from a man between 65 and 85 years old with non-small cell lung cancer. Material for sequencing was distant non-tumor lung tissue. The V and J genes are TRBV6-5 and TRBJ2-4, with D perhaps given as TRBD1 or TRBD2 (5 bases each). CDR3 in amino acids: CASTSPGTAKNIQYF. The CDR3 DNA reads TGTGCCAGCACTTCCCCCGGGACAGCCAAAAACATTCAGTACTTC.